Following are 17 T cell receptor beta chains from one sample sequenced in a study of blood T cell repertoires in COVID-19. Only in-frame clones appear in the TCRdb table, and some are missing; sequencing was by immunoSEQ multiplex PCR. The sample consists of some 150,000 clones, 79% of them appearing once. Sequences were obtained from peripheral blood. These receptors all come from a middle-aged man with active or convalescent COVID-19.

This clone came up a few times. This chain links TRBV4-1 with TRBJ1-1; 8 nucleotides line up with TRBD1. This CDR3 is built from 15 residues. The J segment lost 8 bases and the V segment lost 0 bases, leaving 8 bases of the junction unmatched. Germline CDR1 MGHRA, CDR2 YSYEKL. CDR3 amino acids: CASSQDSTGATEAFF. The CDR3 bases are TGCGCCAGCAGCCAAGATTCGACAGGGGCGACCGAAGCTTTCTTT.

V is TRBV24-1 and J is TRBJ2-3, with 9 bases identical to TRBD1. The CDR3 is 15 residues long. The V and J ends lost 5 bases and 3 bases, in that order; junction bases with no gene match: 5. CDR1 KGHDR and CDR2 SFDVKD come from the germline V gene. The CDR3 sequence is CATSVGQGFTDTQYF. Written as DNA, the CDR3 is TGTGCCACCAGTGTAGGACAGGGGTTTACAGATACGCAGTATTTT.

The V gene is TRBV7-2, the J gene TRBJ1-5; D is ambiguous. V lost 5 bases and J lost 5, with 13 bases in between. The CDR3 is made up of 14 amino acids. Germline CDR1 SGHTA, CDR2 FQGNSA. The CDR3 reads CASSTPQRDQPQHF. For the CDR3, the DNA is TGTGCCAGCAGCACCCCGCAGCGAGATCAGCCCCAGCATTTT.

In DNA form, the CDR3 reads TGTGCCAGCAGTTCCGGACAGGGGAATGGCTACACCTTC. As protein: CASSSGQGNGYTF. The V and J genes are TRBV6-5 and TRBJ1-2; 9 bases line up with TRBD1. CDR1 is MNHEY, CDR2 SVGAGI, per germline. V lost 4 bases to trimming and J lost 6 bases; unmatched junction nucleotides: 3. This CDR3 is built from 13 residues.

The sample holds a few counts of this clone. CDR3 sequence: CASSVLAGNEQFF. The DNA of the CDR3 is TGTGCCAGCAGTGTCCTAGCGGGCAATGAGCAGTTCTTC. The rearrangement links TRBV6-2 or TRBV6-3 to TRBJ2-1; 8 positions match TRBD2. The CDR3 consists of 13 residues. J was trimmed by 6 bases and V by 5 bases; bases with no gene match: 3. CDR1 MNHEY and CDR2 SVGEGT come from the germline V gene.

The chain links TRBV6-5 to TRBJ2-7; 8 nucleotides align to TRBD2. The germline CDR1 and CDR2 sequences are MNHEY and SVGAGI. Trimming at V came to 6 bases and at J to 3 bases, leaving 7 bases not matched to a gene. There are 14 residues in the CDR3. The CDR3 reads CASRSSGTHYEQYF. CDR3 DNA: TGTGCCAGCAGAAGTAGCGGGACGCACTACGAGCAGTACTTC.

The chain uses TRBV29-1 and TRBJ2-2, with 7 bases fitting TRBD2. With 4 bases clipped from V and 3 bases from J, the junction kept 5 bases outside the gene matches. Looked up from germline, CDR1 is SQVTM and CDR2 is ANQGSEA. This CDR3 spans 14 amino acids. The CDR3: CSVGLAADTGELFF. The CDR3 nucleotides are TGCAGCGTTGGACTAGCCGCGGACACCGGGGAGCTGTTTTTT.

For this clone: In the same sample, other DNA sequences code for this CDR3. V and J are TRBV30 and TRBJ1-4; TRBD1 matches 8 bases. CDR1 and CDR2 (germline): GTSNPN, SVGIG (reference sequence). This CDR3 has 13 residues. V lost 2 bases to trimming and J lost 8 bases; unmatched junction nucleotides: 4. DNA for the CDR3: TGTGCCTGGAGTCGACAGGGGAACGAAAAACTGTTTTTT. Amino acid sequence: CAWSRQGNEKLFF.

The rearrangement links TRBV6-5 to TRBJ2-1; 8 bases align to TRBD1. The length of the CDR3 is 13 residues. V lost 0 bases and J lost 14; bases outside the gene matches: 6. Germline assignment: CDR1 MNHEY and CDR2 SVGAGI. The CDR3 DNA is TGTGCCAGCAGTTACTCCATGACAGGGGCGAAGTTCTTC. Protein sequence: CASSYSMTGAKFF.

V gene TRBV6-4 combines with J gene TRBJ1-1; D unresolved. The CDR3 has 13 residues. V was clipped by 3 bases and J by 4 bases, with 9 bases between them. From germline, CDR1 is MRHNA and CDR2 SNTAGT. CDR3 nucleotide sequence: TGTGCCAGCAGTGAGATTAGAAGCACTGAAGCTTTCTTT. It yields the protein CASSEIRSTEAFF.

In DNA, the CDR3 is TGTGCCAGCAGCTTTAGCGGGAGCTCCTACAATGAGCAGTTCTTC. Its translation is CASSFSGSSYNEQFF. This rearrangement joins TRBV11-2 to TRBJ2-1; 9 nucleotides align to TRBD2. The length of the CDR3 is 15 residues. J lost 0 bases, V lost 3 bases, and 0 bases had no gene match. Germline V gene lookup returns CDR1 SGHAT and CDR2 FQNNGV.

The V call is TRBV27, the J call TRBJ2-3, with 12 bases that match TRBD2. Germline-derived CDR1 and CDR2 are MNHEY and SMNVEV (reference sequence). Trimming removed 10 bases from V and 2 bases from J; junction bases left unmatched: 16. The CDR3 runs 18 residues. CDR3 residues: CATRTSGNPLQFTDTQYF. CDR3 DNA sequence: TGTGCCACCCGGACTAGCGGGAATCCTCTGCAGTTCACAGATACGCAGTATTTT.

The chain joins TRBV9 to TRBJ2-5, with 7 bases aligning to TRBD1. The CDR3 length is 15 residues. J gave up 3 bases and V 4 bases, and 9 bases lay outside the gene matches. Germline-derived CDR1 and CDR2 are SGDLS and YYNGEE. CDR3 amino acids: CASSPRQGGEETQYF. CDR3 in DNA: TGTGCCAGCAGCCCGAGACAGGGTGGAGAAGAGACCCAGTACTTC.

The rearrangement uses TRBV24-1 and TRBJ2-5; D is possibly TRBD1 (5 bases). The V and J ends lost 5 bases and 4 bases respectively, with 10 bases between them. Germline assignment: CDR1 KGHDR and CDR2 SFDVKD. This CDR3 comprises 13 residues. CDR3: CATSAWGAETQYF. As DNA, the CDR3 is TGTGCCACCAGTGCGTGGGGCGCAGAGACCCAGTACTTC.

The chain couples TRBV6-2 or TRBV6-3 to TRBJ2-1; TRBD2 aligns across 11 bases. The CDR3 is 15 amino acids. From germline, CDR1 is MNHEY and CDR2 SVGEGT. Trimming at V came to 5 bases and at J to 9 bases, leaving 9 bases not matched to a gene. The CDR3 DNA reads TGTGCCAGCAGTAGCTTAGCGGGAGGGGTTGGTGAGCAGTTCTTC. It encodes CASSSLAGGVGEQFF.

The gene calls are TRBV18 and TRBJ1-5, with TRBD1 identical over 10 bases. The germline V gene encodes CDR1 KGHSH and CDR2 LQKENI. CDR3 length equals 14 residues. Trimming at V came to 3 bases and at J to 4 bases, leaving 0 bases not matched to a gene. The CDR3 region is CASSPGQGNQPQHF. CDR3 nucleotide sequence: TGTGCCAGCTCACCGGGACAGGGGAATCAGCCCCAGCATTTT.

This rearrangement joins TRBV6-5 to TRBJ2-5; TRBD2 agrees at 15 bases. The CDR3 runs to 15 residues. The germline CDR1 and CDR2 sequences are MNHEY and SVGAGI. Trimming took 10 bases from V and 4 from J; bases not matched to a gene: 7. In DNA form, the CDR3 reads TGTGCCACCTTTAGGGGACTAGCGGGAGGAGAGACCCAGTACTTC. It encodes CATFRGLAGGETQYF.